Listed below are T cell receptor beta chains from one sample, sequenced in a study of blood T cell repertoires in COVID-19. Generated by immunoSEQ multiplex PCR, the TCRdb table keeps only in-frame clones and is missing some. The sample records about 70,000 clones, more than 75% being singletons. Sequencing was done on a sample of peripheral blood. These TCRs come from a human donor in a cohort sampled during active COVID-19. Both conserved end residues are part of each CDR3. Fields, in order: clone size, J gene, V gene, D gene, CDR3 DNA, CDR3 protein. The D gene is left open where the match is weak. Clone size is shown for a subset of rows, as once, few, many or a class of expanded clone.

>.|TRBJ2-3|TRBV5-4|.
TGTGCCAGCAGCTTGAAACAGGATACGCAGTATTTT
CASSLKQDTQYF
>.|TRBJ2-3|TRBV12-5|TRBD2
TGTGCTAGTGGTTTGGCTCTTTTAGCGGGGGCGGCGGCAGATACGCAGTATTTT
CASGLALLAGAAADTQYF
>once|TRBJ2-5|TRBV19|.
TGTGCCAGTAGTATAGATCAGGAGACCCAGTACTTC
CASSIDQETQYF
>.|TRBJ2-3|TRBV28|.
TGTGCCAGCAGTTTTGGCGGGGGCCTCACAGATACGCAGTATTTT
CASSFGGGLTDTQYF
>.|TRBJ2-7|TRBV11-2|.
TGTGCCAGCAGCTTAGTGAGGAGCCCTCAAGCCCGCTACGAGCAGTACTTC
CASSLVRSPQARYEQYF
>once|TRBJ1-2|TRBV2|TRBD1
TGTGCCAGCAGTGAAACTTCTCCAGGGGGCTCCTCGGGCTATGGCTACACCTTC
CASSETSPGGSSGYGYTF
>.|TRBJ2-3|TRBV28|TRBD1
TGTGCCAGCAGCCGGGGACAGGAGGGGGACACAGATACGCAGTATTTT
CASSRGQEGDTDTQYF
>.|TRBJ2-3|TRBV7-2|TRBD2
TGTGCCAGCAGCTGGTTGGGACTAGCGGGCCTCACAGATACGCAGTATTTT
CASSWLGLAGLTDTQYF
>.|TRBJ1-1|TRBV5-6|.
TGTGCCAGCAGCTTGGATAGTTGGGGACACCAGAACACTGAAGCTTTCTTT
CASSLDSWGHQNTEAFF
>.|TRBJ1-2|TRBV24-1|TRBD1
TGTGCCACCAGTGCTGGGACAGACGCTACCCCCAACTATGGCTACACCTTC
CATSAGTDATPNYGYTF
>.|TRBJ2-3|TRBV3-1/TRBV3-2|TRBD2
TGTGCCAGCAGCCCCCGACTAGCGGGGGGGCGGGCAGATACGCAGTATTTT
CASSPRLAGGRADTQYF
>.|TRBJ2-5|TRBV5-1|TRBD2
TGCGCCAGCAGCTTGGACACTAGCGGGGGTGAGACCCAGTACTTC
CASSLDTSGGETQYF
>once|TRBJ1-2|TRBV13|.
TGTGCCAGCAGCTCTGCATCCGGGGACTATGGCTACACCTTC
CASSSASGDYGYTF
>once|TRBJ2-3|TRBV18|.
TGTGCCAGCTCACCTGGCCGAACAGGGTATTTT
CASSPGRTGYF
>.|TRBJ2-5|TRBV5-4|TRBD1
TGTGCCAGCAGGCCGGGACAGCGAGAGACCCAGTACTTC
CASRPGQRETQYF